Presented here are 32 T cell receptor beta chains from one specimen sequenced in a study of cytomegalovirus exposure and HLA in healthy donors (TCRdb year 2017). Library preparation was by the immunoSEQ multiplex PCR assay. For the multiplex PCR, a mixture combining 60 forward primers for TCR Vbeta segments and 13 reverse primers for TCR Jbeta segments was used. TCRdb retrieved this table from immuneACCESS and kept in-frame rearrangements only. Not all clones are present; in checked studies, unresolved V genes account for under half, and no reason is known for the remainder. Present in this sample are roughly 110,000 clones, more than 75% of which were seen just once. The ten biggest clones cover approximately 2.5% of the sample. Sample: PBMCs. These receptors were taken from a man aged 30 to 39 in good health and CMV-seropositive.

This clone was seen only a few times. V gene TRBV19 combines with J gene TRBJ1-2; tentatively, D is TRBD1 (5 bases). Trimming removed 0 bases from V and 4 bases from J, with 12 bases in between. The CDR3 totals 15 residues. CDR1 and CDR2 from the germline V gene are LNHDA and SQIVND (reference sequence). For the CDR3, the DNA is TGTGCCAGTAGTATAGAAGGACACCACAGCTATGGCTACACCTTC. Translated: CASSIEGHHSYGYTF.

This clone has a handful of counts. Other DNA variants within this sample encode the same CDR3. The chain uses TRBV27 and TRBJ1-2; D is unclear. V was pared by 2 bases and J by 2 bases, with 6 bases between. Germline CDR1 reads MNHEY; CDR2 reads SMNVEV (reference sequence). The CDR3 extends over 13 amino acids. The CDR3 bases are TGTGCCAGCAGTTTAGGCGGGAACTATGGCTACACCTTC. Translating gives CASSLGGNYGYTF.

V gene TRBV2 combines with J gene TRBJ2-7, with D possibly being TRBD2 (6 bases). Trimming removed 6 bases from V and 3 bases from J, with 18 bases in between. The CDR3 totals 15 residues. Germline CDR1 reads SNHLY; CDR2 reads FYNNEI. CDR3 residues: CASREGLVGGYEQYF. The CDR3 DNA follows: TGTGCCAGCAGGGAGGGTCTTGTCGGGGGCTACGAGCAGTACTTC. The whole variable domain, remainder taken from reference TRBV2 and TRBJ2-7, is EPEVTQTPSHQVTQMGQEVILRCVPISNHLYFYWYRQILGQKVEFLVSFYNNEISEKSEIFDDQFSVERPDGSNFTLKIRSTKLEDSAMYFCASREGLVGGYEQYFGPGTRLTVT.

This clone occurred a few times. The chain combines TRBV5-1 with TRBJ2-1; 7 bases match TRBD1. The germline gives CDR1 SGHRS, CDR2 YFSETQ. Trimming took 3 bases from V and 0 from J; bases not matched to a gene: 9. The CDR3 contains 17 residues. The CDR3 DNA follows: TGCGCCAGCAGCTGGGTATACAGGGACAGCTCCTACAATGAGCAGTTCTTC. The encoded protein is CASSWVYRDSSYNEQFF.

This clone was seen once. The CDR3 coding sequence is TGTGCCAGCAGTCCCAGGGATGGGGACACTGAAGCTTTCTTT. This translates into CASSPRDGDTEAFF. The rearrangement uses TRBV6-5 and TRBJ1-1; weak D call: TRBD1 (5 bases). Trimming removed 5 bases from V and 3 bases from J, with 13 bases in between. The CDR3 sequence is 14 residues long. The germline gives CDR1 MNHEY, CDR2 SVGAGI.

This clone has just a few counts. This chain joins TRBV19 and TRBJ1-6, with 9 bases fitting TRBD1. This CDR3 comprises 13 residues. Losses at the gene ends were 5 bases for V and 7 bases for J; bases not matched to a gene: 0. The germline V gene encodes CDR1 LNHDA and CDR2 SQIVND (reference sequence). As DNA, the CDR3 is TGTGCCAGTAGTGGACAGGGGAATTCACCCCTCCACTTT. Amino acid sequence: CASSGQGNSPLHF.

A word on this clone: An end of the junction does not agree with germline; a read error may underlie this. This chain uses TRBV4-1 with TRBJ2-4; TRBD2 matches 11 bases. Looked up from germline, CDR1 is MGHRA and CDR2 is YSYEKL. The CDR3 is 15 amino acids. The DNA of the CDR3 is TGCGCCAGCAGCCAGGTAGCGGGGGGGGGAAACAGTCAGTACTTC. The encoded protein is CASSQVAGGGNSQYF.

The rearrangement links TRBV5-5 to TRBJ1-1; the D is unclear. The CDR3 extends over 15 amino acids. V lost 0 bases and J lost 0, with 9 bases in between. CDR1 and CDR2 from the germline V gene are SGHKS and YYEKEE (reference sequence). CDR3 loop: CASSLAPRMNTEAFF. As DNA, the CDR3 is TGTGCCAGCAGCTTGGCGCCCAGGATGAACACTGAAGCTTTCTTT.

As regards this clone: One junction end does not reproduce the germline sequence, and a read error may be involved. The rearrangement joins TRBV7-9 to TRBJ2-7, with 7 bases that match TRBD1. CDR1 and CDR2 from the germline V gene are SEHNR and FQNEAQ (reference sequence). The CDR3 consists of 15 residues. The CDR3 protein is CSSSQTGTVTYEQYF. The CDR3 region has the DNA TGTTCCAGCAGCCAGACGGGGACAGTAACCTACGAGCAGTACTTC.

The genes are TRBV5-1 and TRBJ2-5; D is unresolved. V was clipped by 4 bases and J by 1 base, with 8 bases between them. This CDR3 is 13 amino acids long. Germline V CDR1 and CDR2: SGHRS, YFSETQ. The CDR3 nucleotides read TGCGCCAGCAGCGCTAGTGGCCAAGAGACCCAGTACTTC. It translates to CASSASGQETQYF. Full variable domain (missing parts from reference TRBV5-1 and TRBJ2-5): KAGVTQTPRYLIKTRGQQVTLSCSPISGHRSVSWYQQTPGQGLQFLFEYFSETQRNKGNFPGRFSGRQFSNSRSEMNVSTLELGDSALYLCASSASGQETQYFGPGTRLLVL.

The chain combines TRBV6-1 with TRBJ2-3; 8 bases agree with TRBD2. Per the germline V gene, CDR1 is MNHNS and CDR2 is SASEGT. The CDR3 totals 15 residues. Trimming took 5 bases from V and 5 from J; bases not matched to a gene: 9. As DNA, the CDR3 is TGTGCCAGCAGTCCCCTTGCTAGCGGGTTAGATACGCAGTATTTT. Its translation is CASSPLASGLDTQYF.

V usage is TRBV9 and J usage is TRBJ1-4, with D perhaps TRBD1 (5 bases). Germline V gives CDR1 SGDLS, CDR2 YYNGEE. Between the trimmed V and J ends, which lost 0 bases and 4 bases, there was a span of 22 bases. The CDR3 length is 19 residues. CDR3 DNA sequence: TGTGCCAGCAGCGTAGTTCCGGGTCAGGGAACGGCAGATAATGAAAAACTGTTTTTT. It is translated as CASSVVPGQGTADNEKLFF.

This clone was picked up one time. The chain recombines TRBV30 with TRBJ1-1; weak D call: TRBD1 (5 bases). CDR1 is GTSNPN, CDR2 SVGIG, per germline (reference sequence). This CDR3 is 15 amino acids long. The V end lost 3 bases, the J end lost 2 bases, and 16 bases lay between the germline ends. The CDR3: CAWRYPDTANTEAFF. The CDR3, as DNA: TGTGCCTGGAGATACCCGGACACCGCAAACACTGAAGCTTTCTTT. Full variable domain (remainder filled in from reference TRBV30 and TRBJ1-1): SQTIHQWPATLVQPVGSPLSLECTVEGTSNPNLYWYRQAAGRGLQLLFYSVGIGQISSEVPQNLSASRPQDRQFILSSKKLLLSDSGFYLCAWRYPDTANTEAFFGQGTRLTVV.

J is TRBJ2-1 and V is TRBV29-1; tentative D call: TRBD2 (6 bases). The germline CDR1 and CDR2 sequences are SQVTM and ANQGSEA. The V and J ends lost 6 bases and 0 bases respectively, with 15 bases between them. This CDR3 is 15 amino acids long. DNA for the CDR3: TGCAGCGTGGTGTCGGGACTGCACTCCTACAATGAGCAGTTCTTC. Protein: CSVVSGLHSYNEQFF.

The sample holds a few counts of this clone. The V and J genes are TRBV2 and TRBJ2-7, with 11 bases that match TRBD1. In germline, CDR1 is SNHLY, CDR2 FYNNEI. The junction had 7 bases not matched to a gene; V was cut back by 7 bases and J by 2 bases. The CDR3 has 15 amino acids. The CDR3 reads CASKLPGQGAYEQYF. CDR3 DNA: TGTGCCAGCAAGTTGCCGGGACAGGGGGCCTACGAGCAGTACTTC.

This chain uses TRBV4-1 with TRBJ2-7; D is uncertain. Trimming removed 0 bases from V and 3 bases from J, with 12 bases in between. This CDR3 has 15 residues. The germline V gene has CDR1 MGHRA and CDR2 YSYEKL. CDR3 amino acids: CASSQEGQVNYEQYF. CDR3 sequence (DNA): TGCGCCAGCAGCCAAGAAGGCCAGGTTAACTACGAGCAGTACTTC.

This clone appeared a few times. This chain joins TRBV29-1 and TRBJ1-1; a possible D gene is TRBD1 (6 bases). Per germline, CDR1 SQVTM and CDR2 ANQGSEA. The CDR3 runs 15 residues. V was pared by 6 bases and J by 1 base, with 18 bases between. The CDR3 DNA sequence: TGCAGCGTCTCCCGACAGGCCTCCCAGAACACTGAAGCTTTCTTT. It encodes CSVSRQASQNTEAFF.

This chain joins TRBV19 and TRBJ1-3; the D gene is possibly TRBD1 (6 bases). This CDR3 has 14 amino acids. The V end was cut by 8 bases, the J end by 0 bases, with 11 bases between. Germline V gene sequence: CDR1 LNHDA, CDR2 SQIVND (reference sequence). The CDR3 loop is CASSEDSSGNTIYF. The CDR3 nucleotides are TGTGCCAGTTCGGAGGACAGCTCTGGAAACACCATATATTTT.

The chain combines TRBV5-6 with TRBJ1-1; D is unclear. CDR1 and CDR2 (germline): SGHDT, YYEEEE. V dropped 2 bases and J dropped 0 bases, with 5 bases sitting between them. The length of the CDR3 is 13 residues. The CDR3 sequence is CASSFQVNTEAFF. The CDR3 DNA is TGTGCCAGCAGCTTTCAGGTGAACACTGAAGCTTTCTTT. The full variable domain, rest sourced from reference TRBV5-6 and TRBJ1-1, is DAGVTQSPTHLIKTRGQQVTLRCSPKSGHDTVSWYQQALGQGPQFIFQYYEEEERQRGNFPDRFSGHQFPNYSSELNVNALLLGDSALYLCASSFQVNTEAFFGQGTRLTVV.

This chain uses TRBV6-1 with TRBJ2-7, with 9 bases identical to TRBD2. This CDR3 is 13 amino acids long. Germline V gene lookup returns CDR1 MNHNS and CDR2 SASEGT. Losses at the gene ends were 6 bases for V and 6 bases for J; bases not matched to a gene: 6. CDR3 sequence (DNA): TGTGCCAGCAGGCTAGCGGGGCCCGTCGAGCAGTACTTC. This gives the protein CASRLAGPVEQYF.

The gene calls are TRBV5-1 and TRBJ2-7; the D gene is possibly TRBD1 (6 bases). This CDR3 contains 14 residues. CDR1 and CDR2 (germline): SGHRS, YFSETQ. V lost 4 bases to trimming and J lost 3 bases, with 14 bases between them. The CDR3 DNA reads as TGCGCCAGCAGCATAAAACAGGGTCGCTACGAGCAGTACTTC. Residues: CASSIKQGRYEQYF.

The rearrangement uses TRBV6-5 and TRBJ2-3; a weak D match, TRBD2 (6 bases). The germline V and J ends were trimmed by 0 bases and 3 bases, with 13 bases remaining between them. The CDR3 runs to 16 residues. CDR1 is MNHEY, CDR2 SVGAGI, per germline. The CDR3 reads CASSYSRAAGTDTQYF. The CDR3 region has the DNA TGTGCCAGCAGTTACTCCCGAGCGGCGGGGACAGATACGCAGTATTTT.

J is TRBJ2-2 and V is TRBV19, with 9 bases fitting TRBD1. The length of the CDR3 is 18 residues. CDR1 is LNHDA and CDR2 is SQIVND in the germline V gene (reference sequence). With 11 bases clipped from V and 3 bases from J, the junction kept 19 bases outside the gene matches. The CDR3 here is CAGRDLYDRGKDTGELFF. CDR3 bases: TGTGCCGGCCGAGACCTTTATGACAGGGGGAAGGACACCGGGGAGCTGTTTTTT.

In this sample, this clone turned up once. The V call is TRBV2, the J call TRBJ1-5; TRBD1 is a possible D gene (5 bases). CDR1 is SNHLY and CDR2 is FYNNEI in the germline V gene. CDR3 length equals 15 residues. V lost 6 bases and J lost 6, with 18 bases in between. CDR3 DNA sequence: TGTGCCAGCAGAGTCAACCAGGGTTCGGCTCAGCCCCAGCATTTT. Its protein is CASRVNQGSAQPQHF.

The rearrangement uses TRBV7-8 and TRBJ1-1, with 7 bases matching TRBD1. This CDR3 region has 15 residues. The trim removed 2 bases at V and 3 bases at J, leaving 6 bases unmatched. The germline CDR1 and CDR2 sequences are SGHVS and FQNEAQ. The CDR3: CASSLWQGGDTEAFF. Here the CDR3 DNA reads TGTGCCAGCAGCTTATGGCAGGGGGGAGACACTGAAGCTTTCTTT.

This rearrangement joins TRBV5-6 to TRBJ2-7, with TRBD1 identical over 9 bases. There are 17 residues in the CDR3. V dropped 5 bases and J dropped 1; count of bases not matched to a gene: 13. Germline V CDR1 and CDR2: SGHDT, YYEEEE. CDR3 protein: CASSWLSTGGASYEQYF. For the CDR3, the DNA is TGTGCCAGCAGTTGGCTGAGTACAGGGGGCGCTTCCTACGAGCAGTACTTC.

The chain joins TRBV4-2 to TRBJ2-2; 12 nucleotides agree with TRBD2. This CDR3 region has 18 residues. Germline loops: CDR1 LGHNA, CDR2 YNFKEQ. Trimming removed 3 bases from V and 7 bases from J; junction bases left unmatched: 12. The CDR3 coding sequence is TGTGCCAGCAGCCAGGGATGGACTAGCGGGGCTCAAGGCGGGGAGCTGTTTTTT. The encoded protein is CASSQGWTSGAQGGELFF.

This chain connects TRBV6-1 to TRBJ2-1; D not certain. The CDR3 has 12 amino acids. Trimming removed 5 bases at V and 10 bases at J, with 12 bases between. CDR1 and CDR2 (germline): MNHNS, SASEGT. CDR3 sequence: CASSPARYEQFF. In nucleotides, the CDR3 is TGTGCCAGCAGTCCCGCCCGGTACGAGCAGTTCTTC.

J is TRBJ1-1 and V is TRBV13, with a tentative D call TRBD1 (6 bases). Germline V gene lookup returns CDR1 PRHDT and CDR2 FYEKMQ (reference sequence). V was cut by 5 bases and J by 4 bases, with 11 bases left in between. CDR3 length equals 13 residues. The chain's CDR3 is CASSLPTGTEAFF. In DNA, the CDR3 is TGTGCCAGCAGCCTACCGACAGGCACTGAAGCTTTCTTT. Full variable domain (outside the CDR3, taken from reference TRBV13 and TRBJ1-1): AAGVIQSPRHLIKEKRETATLKCYPIPRHDTVYWYQQGPGQDPQFLISFYEKMQSDKGSIPDRFSAQQFSDYHSELNMSSLELGDSALYFCASSLPTGTEAFFGQGTRLTVV.

Concerning this clone: Other DNA sequences in this specimen translate into the identical CDR3. The gene calls are TRBV5-1 and TRBJ1-4; D is undetermined. Germline CDR1 is SGHRS and CDR2 is YFSETQ. V shed 0 bases and J shed 8 bases, with 8 bases lying between them. This CDR3 spans 13 amino acids. For the CDR3, the DNA is TGCGCCAGCAGCTTGGGAACGGGGGAAAAACTGTTTTTT. Residues: CASSLGTGEKLFF. Based on the CDR3 plus reference TRBV5-1 and TRBJ1-4, the full variable domain is KAGVTQTPRYLIKTRGQQVTLSCSPISGHRSVSWYQQTPGQGLQFLFEYFSETQRNKGNFPGRFSGRQFSNSRSEMNVSTLELGDSALYLCASSLGTGEKLFFGSGTQLSVL.

The chain has TRBV6-6 and TRBJ1-1, with a tentative D call TRBD1 (5 bases). This CDR3 contains 14 residues. The germline V gene has CDR1 MNHNY and CDR2 SVGAGI (reference sequence). V dropped 0 bases and J dropped 6 bases, with 11 bases sitting between them. The CDR3 region has the DNA TGTGCCAGCAGTTACTCGATTCCAGGGCCTGAAGCTTTCTTT. Translating gives CASSYSIPGPEAFF.

Note on this clone: A read error may account for a junction end that differs from germline. This chain joins TRBV7-9 and TRBJ2-2; 7 nucleotides agree with TRBD1. This CDR3 is built from 13 residues. CDR1 is SEHNR, CDR2 FQNEAQ, per germline (reference sequence). CDR3 residues: CSSSFGQAGELFF. The DNA of the CDR3 is TGTTCCAGCAGCTTTGGACAGGCCGGGGAGCTGTTTTTT. The complete variable domain, with remaining parts taken from reference TRBV7-9 and TRBJ2-2, reads DTGVSQNPRHKITKRGQNVTFRCDPISEHNRLYWYRQTLGQGPEFLTYFQNEAQLEKSRLLSDRFSAERPKGSFSTLEIQRTEQGDSAMYLCSSSFGQAGELFFGEGSRLTVL.